The entry that follows covers one T cell receptor beta chain sequence. Its matching antigen is unknown. The V gene lost 3 bases and the J gene lost 0 bases, with 11 bases spanning the gap. Germline loops: CDR1 SGHNT, CDR2 YENEEA. The CDR3 is made up of 15 amino acids. Relying on iRepertoire HTBI primers and Arm-PCR of CDR3 regions, the team built TCR beta libraries. MiXCR, applied by TCRdb to the multiplex PCR reads, yields one record per CDR3 protein. The sample lists fewer than 350,000 distinct CDR3 sequences; roughly 18% were seen once. The data derive from a study of regulatory T cells in long-lasting Graves disease. Study-level findings and limits: The persistent group shared around 2,600 public clonotypes, more than the approximately 890 shared by new patients. Newly diagnosed patients had higher TCR diversity than persistent Graves' patients did. Accuracy might have suffered from few samples.

Documented time point: newly diagnosed GD, antithyroid drugs for less than 3 months. The TCR library was made from RNA that had been extracted from PBMCs in TRIzol. The chain couples TRBV11-3 to TRBJ1-1, with D perhaps matching TRBD1 (6 bases). This TCR came from a female donor with Graves disease. Specimen: peripheral blood mononuclear cells (PBMCs), collected at new diagnosis, from a patient treated with antithyroid drugs. The CDR3 region is CASSLPGTLNTEAFF. CDR3 nucleotide sequence: TGTGCCAGCAGCTTGCCTGGGACATTGAACACTGAAGCTTTCTTT.